The TCR beta chain under discussion was sequenced for a study of tumor and adjacent non-tumor tissue in lung cancer. Study-level information: The patients, 10 to 11 men and several women, were roughly 30 to 80 with stage I to III disease. On average, productive TCRbeta reads reached 4 million to 4.5 million per sample.

CDR1 and CDR2 (germline): SGHAT, FQNNGV. CDR3 length: 15 residues. Notes on this clonotype: A junction end diverges from the germline sequence, so it may reflect a read error.

No cell sorting was done before RNA was extracted from the tissue. The library came from three nested PCR rounds adapted from ARM-PCR protocols. TCRdb reprocessed the multiplex PCR reads with MiXCR, giving one entry per CDR3 protein. Found here are 100,000 to 120,000 distinct CDR3 sequences, over 75% of them singletons; the top ten hold roughly 20%. The chain couples TRBV11-2 to TRBJ2-3; a weak D match, TRBD2 (6 bases). The sequence was collected from a man aged 70 or older with non-small cell lung cancer. Sequencing was performed on lung tumor tissue. This chain's CDR3 is CASSLGSGGEDTQYF. The CDR3 DNA follows: TGTGCCAGCAGCTTAGGGTCTGGCGGGGAAGATACACAGTATTTT.